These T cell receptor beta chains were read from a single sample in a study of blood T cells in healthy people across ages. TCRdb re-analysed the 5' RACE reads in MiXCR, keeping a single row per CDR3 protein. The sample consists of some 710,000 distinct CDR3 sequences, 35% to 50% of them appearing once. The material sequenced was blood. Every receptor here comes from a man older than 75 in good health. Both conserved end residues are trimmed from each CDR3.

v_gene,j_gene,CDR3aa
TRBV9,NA,ASSNRLVSSYNEQY
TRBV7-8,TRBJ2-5,ASSLNRAQETQY
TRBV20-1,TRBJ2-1,SAEKVNEQF
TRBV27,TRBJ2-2,ATSTIAGGRGTGELF
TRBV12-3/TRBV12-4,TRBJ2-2,ASSRMTSPTNTRELF
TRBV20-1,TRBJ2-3,SARLPYNTDTQY
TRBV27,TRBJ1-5,ASSLSSPFRGGNQPQH
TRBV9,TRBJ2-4,ASSVEVVSGIQY
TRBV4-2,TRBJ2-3,ASSQDFQSRQY
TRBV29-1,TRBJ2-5,SVRDRGRGQETQY
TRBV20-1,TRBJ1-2,SAREGSLLDGVDGYT
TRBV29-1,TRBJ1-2,SVLRLGGYT
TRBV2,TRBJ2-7,ASSTSGRAQEEQY
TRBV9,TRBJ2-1,ASSPGTSGRENEQF
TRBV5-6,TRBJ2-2,ASSWDREDGELF
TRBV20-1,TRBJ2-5,SARDVREETQY
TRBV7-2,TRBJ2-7,ASSPHPAVESYEQY
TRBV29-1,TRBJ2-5,SVVLQGETQY